These 29 T cell receptor beta chains were all obtained from the same sample, sequenced in a study of blood T cell repertoires in COVID-19. Assay: immunoSEQ multiplex PCR; the TCRdb copy retains only in-frame clones and omits some. The profile shows just under 85,000 clones, 83% of them singletons. Specimen: peripheral blood. The receptor set was obtained from a woman older than 75 with acute or convalescent COVID-19.

V and J are TRBV4-2 and TRBJ1-6; the D gene is possibly TRBD1 (6 bases). V lost 4 bases and J 9 bases, leaving 22 bases between the germline ends. Per the germline V gene, CDR1 is LGHNA and CDR2 is YNFKEQ. This CDR3 comprises 17 residues. CDR3 in amino acids: CASSLGVGALTFSPLHF. CDR3 in DNA: TGTGCCAGCAGCCTAGGTGTGGGGGCCCTCACGTTTTCACCCCTCCACTTT.

The rearrangement uses TRBV28 and TRBJ2-1; 12 nucleotides line up with TRBD2. The CDR3 runs to 18 residues. V lost 8 bases and J lost 2; bases outside the gene matches: 13. Germline CDR1 reads MDHEN; CDR2 reads SYDVKM. The CDR3 nucleotides are TGTGCCAGCGAGACTAGCGGGAGCCCCGTCGCCCCCTACAATGAGCAGTTCTTC. As protein: CASETSGSPVAPYNEQFF. The variable domain in full, completed from reference TRBV28 and TRBJ2-1, reads DVKVTQSSRYLVKRTGEKVFLECVQDMDHENMFWYRQDPGLGLRLIYFSYDVKMKEKGDIPEGYSVSREKKERFSLILESASTNQTSMYLCASETSGSPVAPYNEQFFGPGTRLTVL.

The chain recombines TRBV29-1 with TRBJ2-1; a weak D match, TRBD2 (6 bases). The CDR3 totals 15 residues. In germline, CDR1 is SQVTM, CDR2 ANQGSEA. The V end lost 6 bases, the J end lost 7 bases, and 22 bases lay between the germline ends. The CDR3 DNA sequence: TGCAGCGTGGAGGGAATGGGGAAAGGTATGAATGAGCAGTTCTTC. Its protein product is CSVEGMGKGMNEQFF.

This clone was detected many times. This chain links TRBV28 with TRBJ1-2; D gene ambiguous. CDR1 is MDHEN and CDR2 is SYDVKM in the germline V gene. Trimming took 6 bases from V and 4 from J, leaving 12 bases between them. The CDR3 totals 13 residues. The CDR3 nucleotides read TGTGCCAGCAGCTCCGGGTCTCTCTATGGCTACACCTTC. Translating gives CASSSGSLYGYTF.

This sequence joins TRBV5-4 and TRBJ2-7; D may be TRBD1 (7 bases). CDR1 is SGHNT, CDR2 YYREEE, per germline (reference sequence). V lost 4 bases to trimming and J lost 9 bases, with 29 bases between them. The CDR3 totals 17 residues. As DNA, the CDR3 is TGTGCCAGCAGCAGCCGGGAGACCGGGACAGCTGGATTAGGGCAGTACTTC. It is translated as CASSSRETGTAGLGQYF.

The V and J genes are TRBV4-3 and TRBJ2-1; TRBD1 matches at 9 bases. The CDR3 spans 14 residues. The junction had 9 bases not matched to a gene; V was cut back by 0 bases and J by 15 bases. The V gene's germline CDR1 is LGHNA and CDR2 YSLEER. CDR3 nucleotide sequence: TGCGCCAGCAGCCAAGAAATAGGGGACAGGGCACGGTTCTTC. This sequence encodes CASSQEIGDRARFF.

This chain uses TRBV4-1 with TRBJ2-7; 7 bases map to TRBD2. J was trimmed by 2 bases and V by 2 bases; bases with no gene match: 6. Germline V gene lookup returns CDR1 MGHRA and CDR2 YSYEKL. The CDR3 extends over 15 amino acids. Here the CDR3 DNA reads TGCGCCAGCAGCCAATCGACTAGCCTGCCCTACGAGCAGTACTTC. This encodes CASSQSTSLPYEQYF.

This clone has a single count. The V call is TRBV7-2, the J call TRBJ2-7, with D maybe TRBD2 (6 bases). The V end was cut by 7 bases, the J end by 5 bases, with 24 bases between. Germline V gene lookup returns CDR1 SGHTA and CDR2 FQGNSA. The CDR3 sequence is 16 residues long. In DNA form, the CDR3 reads TGTGCCAGCAACAAATATGGTGGCGGGGAACTCGACGAGCAGTACTTC. Its protein product is CASNKYGGGELDEQYF.

J is TRBJ2-2 and V is TRBV27; 8 nucleotides align to TRBD2. Germline V gene lookup returns CDR1 MNHEY and CDR2 SMNVEV (reference sequence). Trimming took 6 bases from V and 3 from J; bases not matched to a gene: 6. This CDR3 spans 15 amino acids. CDR3 loop: CASSPSGRYTGELFF. For the CDR3, the DNA is TGTGCCAGCAGCCCAAGCGGGAGATACACCGGGGAGCTGTTTTTT.

Here the CDR3 DNA reads TGTGCCAGCTCACCCGGGACAGGGGACAATGAGCAGTTCTTC. It yields the protein CASSPGTGDNEQFF. This chain joins TRBV18 and TRBJ2-1; TRBD1 matches 10 bases. The V gene end was trimmed by 3 bases and the J gene end by 5 bases; junction bases not matched to a gene: 1. Germline V lookup: CDR1 KGHSH, CDR2 LQKENI. This CDR3 spans 14 amino acids.

The rearrangement uses TRBV9 and TRBJ2-2; D unclear. Germline V CDR1 and CDR2: SGDLS, YYNGEE. The CDR3 runs to 14 residues. The V and J ends lost 0 bases and 5 bases respectively, with 8 bases between them. CDR3 sequence: CASSVGGTTGELFF. The CDR3 coding sequence is TGTGCCAGCAGCGTAGGCGGAACTACCGGGGAGCTGTTTTTT.

This clone was picked up one time. This chain links TRBV30 with TRBJ1-2; TRBD1 agrees at 12 bases. Germline trimming cut 4 bases from V and 6 bases from J; bases unmatched to any gene: 9. The germline V gene encodes CDR1 GTSNPN and CDR2 SVGIG (reference sequence). The CDR3 has 15 residues. The CDR3 coding sequence is TGTGCCTGGAATCCGGGACAGGGGGCGGAGGATGGCTACACCTTC. Translating it yields CAWNPGQGAEDGYTF.

This chain uses TRBV7-2 with TRBJ2-7, with D possibly being TRBD2 (5 bases). The V and J ends lost 7 bases and 2 bases respectively, with 15 bases between them. The CDR3 spans 14 residues. Germline CDR1 and CDR2: SGHTA and FQGNSA. CDR3 amino acids: CASKIGPGAYEQYF. CDR3 DNA: TGTGCCAGCAAAATAGGGCCCGGGGCCTACGAGCAGTACTTC.

The gene calls are TRBV2 and TRBJ2-7, with D possibly TRBD1 on 6 matching bases. Trimming left V 4 bases short and J 1 base short, with 14 bases between. This CDR3 has 15 amino acids. Germline V gives CDR1 SNHLY, CDR2 FYNNEI. CDR3 in DNA: TGTGCCAGCAGTGGGTCGGCAGGGGTGTCCTACGAGCAGTACTTC. Amino acid sequence: CASSGSAGVSYEQYF.

This sequence joins TRBV5-1 and TRBJ2-7; D might be TRBD2 (5 bases). Per germline, CDR1 SGHRS and CDR2 YFSETQ. The V and J ends lost 0 bases and 6 bases respectively, with 13 bases between them. This CDR3 is 14 amino acids long. CDR3 residues: CASSLVRDRVEQYF. The CDR3 DNA reads as TGCGCCAGCAGCTTGGTGAGGGATCGGGTCGAGCAGTACTTC.

The chain recombines TRBV7-2 with TRBJ2-5; 9 bases map to TRBD1. The CDR3 is made up of 15 amino acids. Per germline, CDR1 SGHTA and CDR2 FQGNSA. V shed 1 base, J shed 0 bases, and the junction held 0 bases outside the gene matches. The CDR3 here is CASSLGDRDQETQYF. The CDR3 DNA reads TGTGCCAGCAGCTTAGGGGACAGGGACCAAGAGACCCAGTACTTC.

For the CDR3, the DNA is TGTGCCAGCAGTGACGACAGGGGGACAGAGACCCAGTACTTC. Protein product: CASSDDRGTETQYF. The genes are TRBV25-1 and TRBJ2-5, with 9 bases matching TRBD1. The CDR3 sequence is 14 residues long. Germline trimming cut 3 bases from V and 4 bases from J; bases unmatched to any gene: 3. Germline values: CDR1 MGHDK, CDR2 SYGVNS.

The gene calls are TRBV24-1 and TRBJ2-2; TRBD2 is a possible D gene (5 bases). CDR1 is KGHDR and CDR2 is SFDVKD in the germline V gene. The CDR3 has 16 amino acids. Trimming left V 3 bases short and J 6 bases short, with 16 bases between. Written as DNA, the CDR3 is TGTGCCACCAGTGATGCGGGTTTTGAGAGGGCCGGGGAGCTGTTTTTT. It codes for CATSDAGFERAGELFF.

The chain employs TRBV5-1 and TRBJ2-3; possible D gene TRBD1, 6 bases. The CDR3 has 15 amino acids. The V end lost 4 bases, the J end lost 0 bases, and 12 bases lay between the germline ends. The V gene's germline CDR1 is SGHRS and CDR2 YFSETQ. CDR3: CASSAQGPSTDTQYF. For the CDR3, the DNA is TGCGCCAGCAGCGCGCAGGGGCCGAGCACAGATACGCAGTATTTT.

This clone has only one observation. The chain is built from TRBV28 and TRBJ2-2, with a weak D call TRBD1 (5 bases). Deletions cut 4 bases from V and 3 bases from J, with 6 bases between. Looked up from germline, CDR1 is MDHEN and CDR2 is SYDVKM. CDR3 size: 13 residues. CDR3 protein: CASSSQDTGELFF. CDR3 nucleotides: TGTGCCAGCAGTTCACAGGACACCGGGGAGCTGTTTTTT.

The J gene is TRBJ2-1, the V gene TRBV19, with 9 positions matching TRBD2. Per the germline V gene, CDR1 is LNHDA and CDR2 is SQIVND (reference sequence). There are 15 residues in the CDR3. V lost 5 bases and J lost 4; bases outside the gene matches: 6. For the CDR3, the DNA is TGTGCCAGTAGTCCAGCGGGAGGCTTTTACAATGAGCAGTTCTTC. This gives the protein CASSPAGGFYNEQFF.

The gene calls are TRBV15 and TRBJ2-7; D is possibly TRBD2 (7 bases). This CDR3 has 14 residues. V dropped 1 base and J dropped 5 bases, with 12 bases sitting between them. Germline V gives CDR1 LNHNV, CDR2 YYDKDF (reference sequence). The CDR3: CATSRGRGRDEQYF. Written as DNA, the CDR3 is TGTGCCACCAGCAGAGGGCGGGGGCGGGACGAGCAGTACTTC.

This chain uses TRBV28 with TRBJ2-7; the match to TRBD1 covers 11 bases. This CDR3 region has 14 residues. V lost 4 bases and J lost 5; bases outside the gene matches: 4. Germline V gives CDR1 MDHEN, CDR2 SYDVKM. This CDR3 reads CASSSDRGLDEQYF. For the CDR3, the DNA is TGTGCCAGCAGTTCGGACAGGGGGCTGGACGAGCAGTACTTC. The full variable domain, rest sourced from reference TRBV28 and TRBJ2-7, is DVKVTQSSRYLVKRTGEKVFLECVQDMDHENMFWYRQDPGLGLRLIYFSYDVKMKEKGDIPEGYSVSREKKERFSLILESASTNQTSMYLCASSSDRGLDEQYFGPGTRLTVT.

This chain links TRBV7-2 with TRBJ2-1, with a weak D call TRBD2 (5 bases). V dropped 5 bases and J dropped 4 bases, with 15 bases sitting between them. Per germline, CDR1 SGHTA and CDR2 FQGNSA. The CDR3 consists of 15 residues. The DNA for the CDR3 is TGTGCCAGCAGCCAGGACTTGGTGGGTTACAATGAGCAGTTCTTC. This encodes CASSQDLVGYNEQFF.

With regard to this clone: A read error may account for a junction end that differs from germline. The rearrangement joins TRBV7-7 to TRBJ2-5; D might be TRBD1 (7 bases). This CDR3 contains 15 residues. Per the germline V gene, CDR1 is SSHAT and CDR2 is FNYEAQ (reference sequence). CDR3 coding DNA: TGTGCTAGCAGCTTTACGGAGGGACAGCAAGAGACCCAGTACTTC. As protein: CASSFTEGQQETQYF.

The rearrangement joins TRBV27 to TRBJ2-3; 9 positions agree with TRBD2. CDR1 MNHEY and CDR2 SMNVEV come from the germline V gene (reference sequence). The length of the CDR3 is 14 residues. With 8 bases clipped from V and 3 bases from J, the junction kept 6 bases outside the gene matches. The CDR3: CASGSSGATDTQYF. In DNA, the CDR3 is TGTGCCAGCGGATCTAGCGGGGCAACAGATACGCAGTATTTT.

The chain combines TRBV7-2 with TRBJ2-7, with 11 bases fitting TRBD2. The length of the CDR3 is 14 residues. CDR1 and CDR2 (germline): SGHTA, FQGNSA. V trimming: 5 bases; J trimming: 4 bases; junction bases outside the gene matches: 4. The CDR3 bases are TGTGCCAGCAGCCCAGTAGCGGGAGGGTACGAGCAGTACTTC. It specifies CASSPVAGGYEQYF.

This clone was found once. CDR3 in amino acids: CASSLQASGANVLTF. The CDR3 bases are TGTGCCAGCAGCCTTCAAGCCTCTGGGGCCAACGTCCTGACTTTC. This chain joins TRBV7-2 and TRBJ2-6, with no clear D. The length of the CDR3 is 15 residues. From germline, CDR1 is SGHTA and CDR2 FQGNSA. Deletions cut 5 bases from V and 0 bases from J, with 8 bases between.

The chain recombines TRBV5-1 with TRBJ2-1; 10 nucleotides line up with TRBD1. CDR1 is SGHRS and CDR2 is YFSETQ in the germline V gene. V trimming: 3 bases; J trimming: 5 bases; junction bases outside the gene matches: 2. The CDR3 loop spans 14 amino acids. The CDR3 region is CASSSGQGDNEQFF. The CDR3 nucleotides read TGCGCCAGCAGCTCCGGACAGGGGGACAATGAGCAGTTCTTC.